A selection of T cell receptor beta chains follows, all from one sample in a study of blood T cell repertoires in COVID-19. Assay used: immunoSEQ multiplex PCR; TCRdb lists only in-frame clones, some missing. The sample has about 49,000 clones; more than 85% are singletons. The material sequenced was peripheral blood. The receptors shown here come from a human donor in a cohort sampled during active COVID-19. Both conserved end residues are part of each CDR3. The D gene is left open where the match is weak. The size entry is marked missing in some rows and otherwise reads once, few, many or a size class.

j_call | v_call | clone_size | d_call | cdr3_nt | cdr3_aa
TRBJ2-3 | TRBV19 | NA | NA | TGTGCCAGTAGTATATCCCGGACAGATACGCAGTATTTT | CASSISRTDTQYF
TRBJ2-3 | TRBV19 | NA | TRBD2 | TGTGCCAGTAGTTTGGCTAGCGGGAGCACAGATACGCAGTATTTT | CASSLASGSTDTQYF
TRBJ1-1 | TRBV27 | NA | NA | TGTGCCAGCAGTTTAGGGATGCAGGGGGAAGCTTTCTTT | CASSLGMQGEAFF
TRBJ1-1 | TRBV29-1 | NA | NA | TGCAGCGTCATTAACAGGCTGAACACTGAAGCTTTCTTT | CSVINRLNTEAFF
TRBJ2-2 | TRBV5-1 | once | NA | TGCGCCAGCAGCCCGTTCAGGAACCCGGGGGCCGGGGAGCTGTTTTTT | CASSPFRNPGAGELFF
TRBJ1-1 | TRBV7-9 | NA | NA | TGTGCCAGCAGCGCAACCGGTCCGCGCGAAGCTTTCTTT | CASSATGPREAFF
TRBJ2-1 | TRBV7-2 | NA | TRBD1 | TGTGCCAGCACCCAGGACAGGGTAGTCAATGAGCAGTTCTTC | CASTQDRVVNEQFF
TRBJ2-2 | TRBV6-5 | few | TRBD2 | TGTGCCAGCTGGGCTGGGGGGGCCGGGGAGCTGTTTTTT | CASWAGGAGELFF
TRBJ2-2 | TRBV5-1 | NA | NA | TGCGCCAGCAGCCCGCAGGGGACGAACACCGGGGAGCTGTTTTTT | CASSPQGTNTGELFF
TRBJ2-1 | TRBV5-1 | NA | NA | TGCGCCAGCAGCTTCAGGGGTGAGCAGTTCTTC | CASSFRGEQFF
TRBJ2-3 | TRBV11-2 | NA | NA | TGTGCCAGCAGCTTAAGACTAGGTCGGCAGTATTTT | CASSLRLGRQYF
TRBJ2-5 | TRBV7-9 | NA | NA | TGTGCCAGCAGCCTCGGGACTCGTATAGAGACCCAGTACTTC | CASSLGTRIETQYF
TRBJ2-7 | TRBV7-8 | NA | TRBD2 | TGTGCCAGCAGCTCTGGACTAGCGGGCTACGAGCAGTACTTC | CASSSGLAGYEQYF
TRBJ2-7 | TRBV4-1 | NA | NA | TGCGCCAGCAGCTATACTAGGGAATACGAGCAGTACTTC | CASSYTREYEQYF
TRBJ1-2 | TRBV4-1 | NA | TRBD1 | TGCGCCAGCAGCCCGACGATGGACAGGAAAAACTATGGCTACACCTTC | CASSPTMDRKNYGYTF
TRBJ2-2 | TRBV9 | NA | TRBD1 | TGTGCCAGCAGCGTCCGACAGGGGAGGCGCGGAACCGGGGAGCTGTTTTTT | CASSVRQGRRGTGELFF
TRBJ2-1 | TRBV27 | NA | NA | TGTGCCAGCAGTTCTACGCGGTACAATGAGCAGTTCTTC | CASSSTRYNEQFF
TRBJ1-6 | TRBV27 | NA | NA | TGTGCCAGCAGACAGGGCAACAATTCACCCCTCCACTTT | CASRQGNNSPLHF
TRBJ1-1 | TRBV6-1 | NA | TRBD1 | TGTGCCAGCAGTGAGGCCACCGGGACAGGGCCAGCTGAAGCTTTCTTT | CASSEATGTGPAEAFF
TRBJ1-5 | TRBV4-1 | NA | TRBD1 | TGCGCCAGCAGCCAAGGGAGGACAGGGGGATTACCCCAGCATTTT | CASSQGRTGGLPQHF
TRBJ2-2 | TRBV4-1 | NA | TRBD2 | TGCGCCAGCAGCCAAGATGTAGGACTAGCGGGAGGGCGGGGGTCCGGGGAGCTGTTTTTT | CASSQDVGLAGGRGSGELFF
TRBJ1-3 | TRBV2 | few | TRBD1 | TGTGCCAGCAGTGAGACAGGGCAACGTGGAAACACCATATATTTT | CASSETGQRGNTIYF
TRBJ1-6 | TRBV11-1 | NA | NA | TGTGCCAGCAGCCGACGAGCGACAGCCTCACCCCTCCACTTT | CASSRRATASPLHF
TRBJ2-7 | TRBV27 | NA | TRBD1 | TGTGCCAGCAGTTTCCGGGACAGGGGAAGGTACGAGCAGTACTTC | CASSFRDRGRYEQYF
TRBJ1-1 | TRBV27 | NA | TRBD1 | TGTGCCAGCAGACAGGGGGCCACTGAAGCTTTCTTT | CASRQGATEAFF
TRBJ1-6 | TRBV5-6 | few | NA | TGTGCCAGCAGCGCTAATCAGGGTCTCCTCCACTTT | CASSANQGLLHF
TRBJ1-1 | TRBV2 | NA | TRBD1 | TGTGCCAGCAGTCCAGGGACAGCGAACACTGAAGCTTTCTTT | CASSPGTANTEAFF